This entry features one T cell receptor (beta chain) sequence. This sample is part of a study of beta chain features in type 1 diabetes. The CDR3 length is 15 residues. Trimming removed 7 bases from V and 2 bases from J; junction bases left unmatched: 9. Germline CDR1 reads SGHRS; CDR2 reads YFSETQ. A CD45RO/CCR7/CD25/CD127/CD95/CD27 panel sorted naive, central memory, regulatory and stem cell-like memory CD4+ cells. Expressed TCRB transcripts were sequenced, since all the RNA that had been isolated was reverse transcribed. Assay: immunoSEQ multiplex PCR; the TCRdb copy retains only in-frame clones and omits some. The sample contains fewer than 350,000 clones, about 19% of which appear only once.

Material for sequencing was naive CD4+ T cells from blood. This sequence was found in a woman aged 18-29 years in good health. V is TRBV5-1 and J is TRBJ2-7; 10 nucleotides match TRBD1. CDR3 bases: TGCGCCAGCGCAACGGGGGGGACAGGGGCCTACGAGCAGTACTTC. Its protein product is CASATGGTGAYEQYF.